This T cell receptor (beta chain) was sequenced during a study of T cell repertoires in cytomegalovirus infection. Across the study: Researchers turned to recently identified HLA-C-restricted CMV epitopes as well as well-studied HLA-B-restricted ones. Both a matching HLA type and CMV infection were indicated by public TCR beta signatures.

Of note for this clonotype: The target antigen is unknown.

Findings of the study overall: Cumulative frequency (of public TCR beta family members) identified carriers of CMV plus the relevant HLA. Predominance within the ex vivo response was attributable to HLA-C-restricted CMV-specific TCR beta clonotypes.

Each CDR3 protein gets one entry after TCRdb re-called the reads with MiXCR. This sample yields approximately 910,000 distinct CDR3 sequences, of which less than 35% are seen a single time; roughly 13% belongs to the top ten. Sequencing was performed on cultured CD8+ T cells from PBMCs, taken from culture after CMV antigen stimulation. This sequence was found in a human donor in good health (CMV status not recorded). Some clones in this sample may be carry-over from other donors' samples.

The CDR3 is CASSRTGLNTNEQFF. DNA for the CDR3: TGTGCCAGCAGCCGCACGGGACTGAACACCAATGAGCAGTTCTTC. The chain links TRBV27 to TRBJ2-1; a possible D gene is TRBD2 (6 bases). The CDR3 is made up of 15 amino acids. Looked up from germline, CDR1 is MNHEY and CDR2 is SMNVEV (reference sequence). The V and J ends lost 6 bases and 6 bases respectively, with 18 bases between them.